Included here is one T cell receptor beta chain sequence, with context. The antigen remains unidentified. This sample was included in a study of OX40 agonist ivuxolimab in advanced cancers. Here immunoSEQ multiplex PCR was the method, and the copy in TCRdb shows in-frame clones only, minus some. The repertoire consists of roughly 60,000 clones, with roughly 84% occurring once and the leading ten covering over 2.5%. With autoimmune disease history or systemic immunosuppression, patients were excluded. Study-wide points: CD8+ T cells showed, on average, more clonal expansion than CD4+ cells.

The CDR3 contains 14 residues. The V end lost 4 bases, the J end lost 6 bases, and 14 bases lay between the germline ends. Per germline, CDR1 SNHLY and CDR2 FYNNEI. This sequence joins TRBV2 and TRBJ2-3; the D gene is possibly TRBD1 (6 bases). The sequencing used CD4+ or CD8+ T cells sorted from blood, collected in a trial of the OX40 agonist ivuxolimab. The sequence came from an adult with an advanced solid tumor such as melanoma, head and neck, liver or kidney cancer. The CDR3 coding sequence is TGTGCCAGCAGTGTAGCGAGGGGGTTGGATACGCAGTATTTT. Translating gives CASSVARGLDTQYF.